The clone carrying this T cell receptor (beta chain) was counted once. This study enrolled people aged roughly 18 to 90 from about two dozen US geographic areas. TCRdb keeps only in-frame clones here, not all; method: immunoSEQ multiplex PCR. The data show 150,000 to 200,000 clones, roughly 84% seen once. This record comes from a study of blood T cell repertoires in COVID-19. For the study at large: Both acute and convalescent COVID-19 samples were obtained from the United States, Italy and Spain.

V gave up 4 bases and J gave up 2 bases, with 17 bases separating them. CDR3 length: 16 residues. Germline CDR1 is MNHEY and CDR2 is SVGEGT. The specimen was PBMCs or T cells enriched from blood (not recorded which). The sequence was collected from a woman in her twenties or thirties who had been exposed to COVID-19. This chain joins TRBV6-2 or TRBV6-3 and TRBJ1-1; D possibly corresponds to TRBD1 (5 bases). CDR3 sequence: CASSSPTVDSNTEAFF. The CDR3 bases are TGTGCCAGCAGTTCCCCGACCGTTGACAGTAACACTGAAGCTTTCTTT.